This TCR beta chain came from a study of T-cell memory formation after mild COVID-19. Deletions cut 3 bases from V and 4 bases from J, with 7 bases between. Germline lookup yields CDR1 KGHSH and CDR2 LQKENI. This CDR3 region has 13 residues. TCRdb analysed the 5' RACE reads with MiXCR anew, one entry per CDR3 protein. The sample lists 250,000 to 300,000 distinct CDR3 sequences; roughly 16% were seen once. The sequence was obtained from a man aged 18 to 29 who had mild COVID-19 (a few samples of this study predate the infection). Cell type and time point are not known. The sample consisted of PBMCs or a T cell subset sorted from them (not recorded which). The gene calls are TRBV18 and TRBJ1-5, with D uncertain. The CDR3: CASSPAVNQPQHF. The DNA for the CDR3 is TGTGCCAGCTCACCGGCAGTTAATCAGCCCCAGCATTTT.